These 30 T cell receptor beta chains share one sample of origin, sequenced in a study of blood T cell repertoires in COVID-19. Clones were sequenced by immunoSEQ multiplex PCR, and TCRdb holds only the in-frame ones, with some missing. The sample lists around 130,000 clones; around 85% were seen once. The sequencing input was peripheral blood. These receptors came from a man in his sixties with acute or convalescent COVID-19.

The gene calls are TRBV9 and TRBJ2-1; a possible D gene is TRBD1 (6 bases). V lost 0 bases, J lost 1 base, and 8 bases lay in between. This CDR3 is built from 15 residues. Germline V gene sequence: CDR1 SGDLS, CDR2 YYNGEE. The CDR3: CASSVEGTSYNEQFF. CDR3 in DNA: TGTGCCAGCAGCGTAGAAGGGACATCCTACAATGAGCAGTTCTTC.

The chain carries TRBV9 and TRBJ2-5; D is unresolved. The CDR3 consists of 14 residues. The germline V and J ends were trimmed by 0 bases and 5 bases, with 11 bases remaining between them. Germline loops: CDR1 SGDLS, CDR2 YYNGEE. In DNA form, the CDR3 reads TGTGCCAGCAGCGTAGATATACAGTCGGAGACCCAGTACTTC. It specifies CASSVDIQSETQYF.

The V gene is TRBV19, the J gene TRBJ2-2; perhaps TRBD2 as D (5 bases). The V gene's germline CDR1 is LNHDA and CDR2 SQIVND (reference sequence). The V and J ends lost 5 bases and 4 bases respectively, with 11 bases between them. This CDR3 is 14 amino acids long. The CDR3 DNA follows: TGTGCCAGTAGTCCGCGGGTTCGCACCGGGGAGCTGTTTTTT. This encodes CASSPRVRTGELFF.

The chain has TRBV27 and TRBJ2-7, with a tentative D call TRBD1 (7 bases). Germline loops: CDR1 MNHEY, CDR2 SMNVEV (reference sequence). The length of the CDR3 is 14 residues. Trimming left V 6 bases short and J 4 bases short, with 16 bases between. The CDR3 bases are TGTGCCAGCAGAGGGGGCGGGACTGGGTACGAGCAGTACTTC. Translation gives CASRGGGTGYEQYF.

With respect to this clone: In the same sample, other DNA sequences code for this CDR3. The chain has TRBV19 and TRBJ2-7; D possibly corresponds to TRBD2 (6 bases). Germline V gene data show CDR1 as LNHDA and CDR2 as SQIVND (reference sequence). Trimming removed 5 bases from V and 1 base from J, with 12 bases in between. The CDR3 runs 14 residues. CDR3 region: CASSGLEGSYEQYF. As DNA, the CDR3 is TGTGCCAGTAGTGGATTGGAGGGGTCCTACGAGCAGTACTTC.

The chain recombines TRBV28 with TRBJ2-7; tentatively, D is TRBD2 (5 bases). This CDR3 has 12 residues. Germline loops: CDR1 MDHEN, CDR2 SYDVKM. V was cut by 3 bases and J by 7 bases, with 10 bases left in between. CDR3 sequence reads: CASSFGPGEQYF. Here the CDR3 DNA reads TGTGCCAGCAGTTTTGGGCCGGGGGAGCAGTACTTC.

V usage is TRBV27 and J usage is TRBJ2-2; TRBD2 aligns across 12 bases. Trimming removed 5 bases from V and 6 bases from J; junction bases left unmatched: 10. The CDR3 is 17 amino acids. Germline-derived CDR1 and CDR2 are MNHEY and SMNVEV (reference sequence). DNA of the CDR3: TGTGCCAGCAGTCTCAATCGACTAGCGGGAGAGGCCGGGGAGCTGTTTTTT. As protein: CASSLNRLAGEAGELFF.

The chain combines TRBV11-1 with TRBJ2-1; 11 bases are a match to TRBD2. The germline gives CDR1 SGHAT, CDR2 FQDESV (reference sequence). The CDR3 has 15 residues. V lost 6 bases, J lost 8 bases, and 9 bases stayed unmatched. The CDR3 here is CASSATSGESYEQFF. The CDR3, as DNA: TGTGCCAGCAGTGCGACTAGCGGGGAGTCCTATGAGCAGTTCTTC.

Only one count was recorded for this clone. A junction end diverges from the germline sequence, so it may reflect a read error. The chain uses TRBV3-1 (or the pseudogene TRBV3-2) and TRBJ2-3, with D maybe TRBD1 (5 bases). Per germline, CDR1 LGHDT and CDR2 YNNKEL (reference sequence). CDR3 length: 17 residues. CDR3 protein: CASSQDEFGDSTDTQYF. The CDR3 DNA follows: TGTGCCAGCAGCCAAGATGAGTTCGGTGACAGCACGGATACGCAGTATTTT.

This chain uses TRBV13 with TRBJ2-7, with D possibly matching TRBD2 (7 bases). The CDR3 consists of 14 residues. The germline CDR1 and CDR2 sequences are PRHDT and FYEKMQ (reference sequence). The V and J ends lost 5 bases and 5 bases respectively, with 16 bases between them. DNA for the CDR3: TGTGCCAGCAGCCGAGCCCGGGGGGCTGACGAGCAGTACTTC. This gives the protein CASSRARGADEQYF. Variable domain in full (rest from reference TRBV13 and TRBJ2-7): AAGVIQSPRHLIKEKRETATLKCYPIPRHDTVYWYQQGPGQDPQFLISFYEKMQSDKGSIPDRFSAQQFSDYHSELNMSSLELGDSALYFCASSRARGADEQYFGPGTRLTVT.

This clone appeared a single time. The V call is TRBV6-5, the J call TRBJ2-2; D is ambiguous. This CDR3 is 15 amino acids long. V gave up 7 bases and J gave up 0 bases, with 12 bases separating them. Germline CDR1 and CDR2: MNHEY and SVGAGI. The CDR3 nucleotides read TGTGCCAGCAACCCCTCTATAACGAACACCGGGGAGCTGTTTTTT. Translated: CASNPSITNTGELFF.

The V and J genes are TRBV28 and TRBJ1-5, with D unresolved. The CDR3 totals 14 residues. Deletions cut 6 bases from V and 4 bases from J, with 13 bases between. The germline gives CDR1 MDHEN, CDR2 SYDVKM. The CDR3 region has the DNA TGTGCCAGCAGCCTCATTACAGCAAATCAGCCCCAGCATTTT. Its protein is CASSLITANQPQHF.

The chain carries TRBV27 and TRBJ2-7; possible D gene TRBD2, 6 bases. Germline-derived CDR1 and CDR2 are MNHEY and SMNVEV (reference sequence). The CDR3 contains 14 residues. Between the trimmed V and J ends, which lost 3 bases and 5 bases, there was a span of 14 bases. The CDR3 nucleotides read TGTGCCAGCAGTTTTCCGGGCAGGGAGGACGAGCAGTACTTC. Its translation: CASSFPGREDEQYF.

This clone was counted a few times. This CDR3 reads CASSGGTGGSYEQYF. The CDR3 nucleotides read TGTGCCAGCAGCGGAGGGACAGGGGGCTCCTACGAGCAGTACTTC. The chain couples TRBV11-2 to TRBJ2-7; 11 positions agree with TRBD1. The junction had 3 bases not matched to a gene; V was cut back by 5 bases and J by 0 bases. This CDR3 has 15 amino acids. Per the germline V gene, CDR1 is SGHAT and CDR2 is FQNNGV. Full variable domain (rest looked up from reference TRBV11-2 and TRBJ2-7): EAGVAQSPRYKIIEKRQSVAFWCNPISGHATLYWYQQILGQGPKLLIQFQNNGVVDDSQLPKDRFSAERLKGVDSTLKIQPAKLEDSAVYLCASSGGTGGSYEQYFGPGTRLTVT.

The CDR3, as DNA: TGTGCCAGCAGTCTGGGGGGGACAGGGGTTTCTTCCTACAATGAGCAGTTCTTC. Translated: CASSLGGTGVSSYNEQFF. The V gene is TRBV11-3, the J gene TRBJ2-1; TRBD1 aligns across 10 bases. CDR1 is SGHNT, CDR2 YENEEA, per germline. The CDR3 contains 18 residues. V shed 6 bases, J shed 1 base, and the junction held 12 bases outside the gene matches.

The CDR3 region is CASSPPTGAANEKLFF. The CDR3 bases are TGTGCCAGCTCACCGCCGACAGGGGCGGCTAATGAAAAACTGTTTTTT. The rearrangement uses TRBV18 and TRBJ1-4; 8 bases match TRBD1. The V and J ends lost 3 bases and 3 bases, in that order; junction bases with no gene match: 6. The CDR3 extends over 16 amino acids. The germline V gene has CDR1 KGHSH and CDR2 LQKENI.

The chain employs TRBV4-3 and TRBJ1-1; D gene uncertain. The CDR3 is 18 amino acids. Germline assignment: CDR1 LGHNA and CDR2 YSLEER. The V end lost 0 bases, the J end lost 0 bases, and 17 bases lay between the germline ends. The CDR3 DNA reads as TGCGCCAGCAGCCAAGAGGGCGGGTCGGGGTTCATGAACACTGAAGCTTTCTTT. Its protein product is CASSQEGGSGFMNTEAFF.

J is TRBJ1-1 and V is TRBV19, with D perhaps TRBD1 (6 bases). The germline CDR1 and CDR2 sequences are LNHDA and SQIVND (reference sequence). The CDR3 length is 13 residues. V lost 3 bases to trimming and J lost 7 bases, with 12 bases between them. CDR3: CASSIPGANEAFF. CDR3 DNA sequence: TGTGCCAGTAGTATTCCAGGGGCAAATGAAGCTTTCTTT.

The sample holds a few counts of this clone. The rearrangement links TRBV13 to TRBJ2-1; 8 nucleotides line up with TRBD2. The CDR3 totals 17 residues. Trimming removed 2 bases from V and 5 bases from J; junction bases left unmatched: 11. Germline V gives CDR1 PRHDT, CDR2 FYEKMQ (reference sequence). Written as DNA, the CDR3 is TGTGCCAGCAGCTTATCCGGAACGGGACTAGAAAACAATGAGCAGTTCTTC. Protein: CASSLSGTGLENNEQFF. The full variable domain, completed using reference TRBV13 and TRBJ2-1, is AAGVIQSPRHLIKEKRETATLKCYPIPRHDTVYWYQQGPGQDPQFLISFYEKMQSDKGSIPDRFSAQQFSDYHSELNMSSLELGDSALYFCASSLSGTGLENNEQFFGPGTRLTVL.

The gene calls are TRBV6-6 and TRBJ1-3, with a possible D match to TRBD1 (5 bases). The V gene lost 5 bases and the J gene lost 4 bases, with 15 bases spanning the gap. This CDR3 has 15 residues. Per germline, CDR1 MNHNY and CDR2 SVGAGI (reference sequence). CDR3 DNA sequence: TGTGCCAGCAGTCCCGGCCAGGGATCCGGAAACACCATATATTTT. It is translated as CASSPGQGSGNTIYF.

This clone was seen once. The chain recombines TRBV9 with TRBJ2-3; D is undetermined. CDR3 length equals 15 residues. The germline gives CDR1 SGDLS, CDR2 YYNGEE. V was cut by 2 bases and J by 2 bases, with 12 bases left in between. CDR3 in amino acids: CASSVREVPTDTQYF. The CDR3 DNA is TGTGCCAGCAGCGTCAGAGAGGTCCCCACAGATACGCAGTATTTT.

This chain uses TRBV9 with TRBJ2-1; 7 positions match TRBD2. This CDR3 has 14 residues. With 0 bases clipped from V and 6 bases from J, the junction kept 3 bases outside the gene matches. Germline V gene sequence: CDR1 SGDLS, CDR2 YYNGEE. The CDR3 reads CASSVELARNEQFF. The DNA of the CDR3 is TGTGCCAGCAGCGTAGAACTAGCGCGCAATGAGCAGTTCTTC.

The CDR3 DNA reads as TGTGCCAGCAGCGTAGCAGGGGCCCCTAATGAAAAACTGTTTTTT. Translation: CASSVAGAPNEKLFF. The J gene is TRBJ1-4, the V gene TRBV9; D might be TRBD1 (6 bases). The CDR3 has 15 amino acids. V was cut by 0 bases and J by 3 bases, with 9 bases left in between. CDR1 and CDR2 (germline): SGDLS, YYNGEE.

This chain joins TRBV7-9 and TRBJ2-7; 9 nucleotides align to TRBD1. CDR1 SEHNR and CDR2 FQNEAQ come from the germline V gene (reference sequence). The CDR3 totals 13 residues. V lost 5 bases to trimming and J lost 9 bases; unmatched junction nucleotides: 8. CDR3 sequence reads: CASSTGQGDRQYF. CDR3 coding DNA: TGTGCCAGCAGCACGGGACAGGGTGATAGGCAGTACTTC.

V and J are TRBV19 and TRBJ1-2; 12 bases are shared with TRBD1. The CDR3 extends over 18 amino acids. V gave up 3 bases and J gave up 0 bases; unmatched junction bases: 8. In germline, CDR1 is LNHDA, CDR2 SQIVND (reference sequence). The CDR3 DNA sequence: TGTGCCAGTAGTATGACTCCGGGACAGGGGGCCTCTAACTATGGCTACACCTTC. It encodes CASSMTPGQGASNYGYTF. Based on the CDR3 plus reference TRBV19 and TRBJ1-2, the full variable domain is DGGITQSPKYLFRKEGQNVTLSCEQNLNHDAMYWYRQDPGQGLRLIYYSQIVNDFQKGDIAEGYSVSREKKESFPLTVTSAQKNPTAFYLCASSMTPGQGASNYGYTFGSGTRLTVV.

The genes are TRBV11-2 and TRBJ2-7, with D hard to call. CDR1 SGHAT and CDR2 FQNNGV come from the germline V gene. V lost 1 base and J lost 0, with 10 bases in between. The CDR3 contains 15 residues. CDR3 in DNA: TGTGCCAGCAGCTTAGGCTCCCCAGACTCCTACGAGCAGTACTTC. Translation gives CASSLGSPDSYEQYF.

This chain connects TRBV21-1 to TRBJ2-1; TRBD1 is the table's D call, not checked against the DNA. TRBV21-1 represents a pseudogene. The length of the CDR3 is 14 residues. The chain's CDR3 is CASTRRLTADEQFF. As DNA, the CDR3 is TGTGCCAGCACCCGGCGGCTGACAGCCGATGAGCAGTTCTTC.

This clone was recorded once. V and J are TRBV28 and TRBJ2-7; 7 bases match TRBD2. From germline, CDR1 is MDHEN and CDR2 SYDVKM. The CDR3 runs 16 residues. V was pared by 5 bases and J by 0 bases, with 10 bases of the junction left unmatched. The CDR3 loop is CASSLLAARSSYEQYF. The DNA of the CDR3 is TGTGCCAGCAGTCTCCTAGCGGCAAGGAGCTCCTACGAGCAGTACTTC. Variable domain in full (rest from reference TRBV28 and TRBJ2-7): DVKVTQSSRYLVKRTGEKVFLECVQDMDHENMFWYRQDPGLGLRLIYFSYDVKMKEKGDIPEGYSVSREKKERFSLILESASTNQTSMYLCASSLLAARSSYEQYFGPGTRLTVT.

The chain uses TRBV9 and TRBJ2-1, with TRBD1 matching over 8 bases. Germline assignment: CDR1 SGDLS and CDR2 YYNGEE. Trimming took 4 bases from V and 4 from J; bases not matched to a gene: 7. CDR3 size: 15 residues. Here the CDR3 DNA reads TGTGCCAGCAGCCAACAGGGGGGACTTTACAATGAGCAGTTCTTC. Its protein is CASSQQGGLYNEQFF.

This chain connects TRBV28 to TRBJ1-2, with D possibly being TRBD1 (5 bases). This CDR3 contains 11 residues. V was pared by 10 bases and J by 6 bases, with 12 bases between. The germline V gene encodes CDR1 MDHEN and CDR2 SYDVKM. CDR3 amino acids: CAIDLGDGYTF. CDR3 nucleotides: TGTGCCATCGATTTAGGGGATGGCTACACCTTC.